This TCR beta chain is drawn from a study of blood T cell repertoires in COVID-19. Looking at the study overall: Italy, Spain and the United States were the sources of the convalescent and acute COVID-19 samples.

Participant-reported clinical history was the basis for cohort assignment. Symptom resolution, clearance, or two negative PCRs marked the recovered donors of Cohort 3. CDR1 MNHEY and CDR2 SVGEGT come from the germline V gene. The CDR3 is 12 residues long. V lost 5 bases to trimming and J lost 3 bases, with 6 bases between them. Per the original data handling: Reference gene primer amplification gave estimated nucleated cell counts. Assay used: immunoSEQ multiplex PCR; TCRdb lists only in-frame clones, some missing. That table furnishes V, J and clone size, whereas the DNA furnished D and trimming. The table has approximately 320,000 clones, 87% seen once.

V gene TRBV6-2 or TRBV6-3 combines with J gene TRBJ2-3, with D uncertain. Sequencing was performed on PBMCs or T cells enriched from blood (not recorded which). The source is a woman aged 18-35 years who had recovered from COVID-19. Written as DNA, the CDR3 is TGTGCCAGCAGTCTCCGGACAGATACGCAGTATTTT. This codes for CASSLRTDTQYF.